This passage covers 29 T cell receptor beta chains from one sample sequenced in a study of T cell changes during pregnancy in multiple sclerosis. The repertoire was sequenced with immunoSEQ multiplex PCR; TCRdb's copy has only in-frame clones and lacks some. The repertoire holds about 74,000 clones, approximately 91% seen once, with about 3% in the top ten. The sample was peripheral blood, taken before pregnancy. Receptors originate from a female donor with multiple sclerosis, enrolled in a pregnancy study.

This clone was observed a handful of times. This rearrangement joins TRBV19 to TRBJ2-7, with 8 bases that match TRBD1. Germline V gene data show CDR1 as LNHDA and CDR2 as SQIVND (reference sequence). The CDR3 totals 16 residues. Germline trimming cut 1 base from V and 0 bases from J; bases unmatched to any gene: 5. CDR3 in DNA: TGTGCCAGTAGTATAGGAGGGACAGGCGGCTCCTACGAGCAGTACTTC. Translated: CASSIGGTGGSYEQYF.

The chain combines TRBV4-3 with TRBJ2-1; tentatively, D is TRBD1 (5 bases). Trimming took off 1 base at V and 4 bases at J, with 11 bases between the two ends. Germline loops: CDR1 LGHNA, CDR2 YSLEER. The CDR3 covers 15 residues. CDR3 nucleotides: TGCGCCAGCAGCCAAGTATTTTCAGGGTACAATGAGCAGTTCTTC. Its protein product is CASSQVFSGYNEQFF.

The rearrangement links TRBV27 to TRBJ2-7; D unresolved. Trimming cost V 3 bases and J 0 bases, with 6 bases left between them. Looked up from germline, CDR1 is MNHEY and CDR2 is SMNVEV (reference sequence). The CDR3 sequence is 13 residues long. The CDR3 region is CASSFSSSYEQYF. CDR3 bases: TGTGCCAGCAGTTTCTCTAGCTCCTACGAGCAGTACTTC.

This clone was seen once. The rearrangement uses TRBV7-9 and TRBJ1-2, with 7 bases lining up with TRBD1. Germline CDR1 and CDR2: SEHNR and FQNEAQ (reference sequence). The junction had 6 bases not matched to a gene; V was cut back by 4 bases and J by 4 bases. This CDR3 has 14 residues. DNA of the CDR3: TGTGCCAGCAGCTCTGGACAGGCGAGCTATGGCTACACCTTC. Translating gives CASSSGQASYGYTF. Drawing the rest from reference TRBV7-9 and TRBJ1-2, the complete variable domain is DTGVSQNPRHKITKRGQNVTFRCDPISEHNRLYWYRQTLGQGPEFLTYFQNEAQLEKSRLLSDRFSAERPKGSFSTLEIQRTEQGDSAMYLCASSSGQASYGYTFGSGTRLTVV.

V is TRBV5-1 and J is TRBJ1-2; perhaps TRBD1 as D (6 bases). The V end was cut by 2 bases, the J end by 4 bases, with 12 bases between. The CDR3 covers 14 residues. CDR1 SGHRS and CDR2 YFSETQ come from the germline V gene. CDR3 sequence (DNA): TGCGCCAGCAGCTTCGGGGACACGTTCTATGGCTACACCTTC. Its protein product is CASSFGDTFYGYTF.

This chain connects TRBV28 to TRBJ1-2; 12 bases line up with TRBD1. This CDR3 has 18 residues. Germline loops: CDR1 MDHEN, CDR2 SYDVKM. Trimming took 3 bases from V and 1 from J; bases not matched to a gene: 9. The CDR3 DNA reads TGTGCCAGCAGTTTTCCGGGGACAGGGGGCCCTGTTAACTATGGCTACACCTTC. Translating it yields CASSFPGTGGPVNYGYTF.

The chain combines TRBV4-2 with TRBJ1-2; D gene unclear. The CDR3 is 15 residues long. Trimming took off 1 base at V and 0 bases at J, with 9 bases between the two ends. Germline V gene lookup returns CDR1 LGHNA and CDR2 YNFKEQ. CDR3 nucleotide sequence: TGTGCCAGCAGCCAAGCAGGCCCTACTAACTATGGCTACACCTTC. This encodes CASSQAGPTNYGYTF.

This clone has just one count. The chain is built from TRBV14 and TRBJ2-3; 7 nucleotides align to TRBD1. V trimming: 1 base; J trimming: 4 bases; junction bases outside the gene matches: 17. The CDR3 loop spans 19 amino acids. Germline CDR1 SGHDN, CDR2 FVKESK. The DNA of the CDR3 is TGTGCCAGCAGCCAAGCCTTACAGGGGTATGAAATTCTAGCAGATACGCAGTATTTT. It codes for CASSQALQGYEILADTQYF.

The V call is TRBV30, the J call TRBJ1-5; possible D gene TRBD1, 6 bases. The V end lost 5 bases, the J end lost 2 bases, and 10 bases lay between the germline ends. Germline CDR1 and CDR2: GTSNPN and SVGIG (reference sequence). CDR3 length: 13 residues. The CDR3: CAWRGGGNQPQHF. In DNA form, the CDR3 reads TGTGCCTGGCGAGGGGGTGGCAATCAGCCCCAGCATTTT.

The rearrangement uses TRBV29-1 and TRBJ1-5; D remains ambiguous. The CDR3 covers 13 residues. V lost 4 bases and J 2 bases, leaving 9 bases between the germline ends. The germline V gene has CDR1 SQVTM and CDR2 ANQGSEA. The CDR3 coding sequence is TGCAGCGTTGTGGAGGGTGGCAATCAGCCCCAGCATTTT. Translated: CSVVEGGNQPQHF.

V is TRBV6-4 and J is TRBJ2-1; D is possibly TRBD2 (7 bases). V was shortened by 6 bases and J by 6 bases, with 18 bases between the two germline ends. This CDR3 comprises 15 residues. The germline gives CDR1 MRHNA, CDR2 SNTAGT. Written as DNA, the CDR3 is TGTGCCAGCAGCAGAGGGGGGGGCGCCTCCAATGAGCAGTTCTTC. This gives the protein CASSRGGGASNEQFF.

This clone has just one count. The chain uses TRBV6-5 and TRBJ2-5; a possible D gene is TRBD2 (6 bases). The germline CDR1 and CDR2 sequences are MNHEY and SVGAGI. The length of the CDR3 is 15 residues. The germline V and J ends were trimmed by 6 bases and 1 base, with 15 bases remaining between them. The CDR3 region has the DNA TGTGCCAGCAGCGCGGGGCGAGACTTCCAAGAGACCCAGTACTTC. This gives the protein CASSAGRDFQETQYF.

Of note for this clone: A clone one base away is much larger, so this may be a read error. This rearrangement joins TRBV6-5 to TRBJ2-6; D not certain. V was cut by 7 bases and J by 1 base, with 5 bases left in between. Germline assignment: CDR1 MNHEY and CDR2 SVGAGI. This CDR3 region has 13 residues. In DNA, the CDR3 is TGTGCCAGCACCGTATCTGGGGCCAACGTCCTGACTTTC. Its protein product is CASTVSGANVLTF.

The chain uses TRBV20-1 and TRBJ2-1; the D is unclear. There are 10 residues in the CDR3. The V end lost 6 bases, the J end lost 6 bases, and 6 bases lay between the germline ends. Germline values: CDR1 DFQATT, CDR2 SNEGSKA (reference sequence). For the CDR3, the DNA is TGCAGTGCACCACTCAATGAGCAGTTCTTC. It is translated as CSAPLNEQFF.

The chain couples TRBV5-1 to TRBJ1-2, with 10 bases aligning to TRBD1. Germline loops: CDR1 SGHRS, CDR2 YFSETQ. V dropped 3 bases and J dropped 2; count of bases not matched to a gene: 10. The CDR3 loop spans 17 amino acids. This chain's CDR3 is CASSSLGWDRGNYGYTF. CDR3 nucleotides: TGCGCCAGCAGCTCGTTGGGGTGGGACAGGGGCAACTATGGCTACACCTTC.

This clone occurred once. This chain connects TRBV7-9 to TRBJ2-7; D is perhaps TRBD2 (5 bases). The germline V and J ends were trimmed by 5 bases and 6 bases, with 8 bases remaining between them. CDR1 is SEHNR, CDR2 FQNEAQ, per germline (reference sequence). The CDR3 covers 11 residues. The CDR3 coding sequence is TGTGCCAGCAGCGCGGGTTTCGAGCAGTACTTC. Its translation: CASSAGFEQYF. The variable domain in full, with the rest retrieved from reference TRBV7-9 and TRBJ2-7, is DTGVSQNPRHKITKRGQNVTFRCDPISEHNRLYWYRQTLGQGPEFLTYFQNEAQLEKSRLLSDRFSAERPKGSFSTLEIQRTEQGDSAMYLCASSAGFEQYFGPGTRLTVT.

This chain joins TRBV27 and TRBJ2-5; D is uncertain. The CDR3 sequence is 13 residues long. Between the trimmed V and J ends, which lost 1 base and 5 bases, there was a span of 8 bases. The germline V gene encodes CDR1 MNHEY and CDR2 SMNVEV (reference sequence). In nucleotides, the CDR3 is TGTGCCAGCAGTTTATGGCCTGGTGAGACCCAGTACTTC. Residues: CASSLWPGETQYF.

The chain carries TRBV19 and TRBJ2-4, with D possibly matching TRBD2 (5 bases). Germline V gives CDR1 LNHDA, CDR2 SQIVND (reference sequence). This CDR3 comprises 14 residues. V lost 3 bases and J 8 bases, leaving 14 bases between the germline ends. The chain's CDR3 is CASSMALGRHIQYF. CDR3 nucleotide sequence: TGTGCCAGTAGTATGGCACTAGGTAGGCACATTCAGTACTTC.

The V gene is TRBV9, the J gene TRBJ2-3; 8 nucleotides match TRBD1. The CDR3 contains 14 residues. CDR1 is SGDLS and CDR2 is YYNGEE in the germline V gene. The ends lost 4 bases at V and 6 bases at J; junction bases unmatched: 7. This CDR3 reads CASSSRQGADTQYF. The CDR3 DNA is TGTGCCAGCAGCTCTAGGCAGGGGGCCGATACGCAGTATTTT.

This chain connects TRBV7-8 to TRBJ2-6; D might be TRBD2 (5 bases). V gave up 5 bases and J gave up 0 bases, with 14 bases separating them. This CDR3 comprises 17 residues. Germline lookup yields CDR1 SGHVS and CDR2 FQNEAQ. CDR3 sequence reads: CASSPAEVVSGANVLTF. The DNA of the CDR3 is TGTGCCAGCAGCCCAGCGGAAGTGGTCTCTGGGGCCAACGTCCTGACTTTC. Complete variable domain (other parts from reference TRBV7-8 and TRBJ2-6): GAGVSQSPRYKVAKRGQDVALRCDPISGHVSLFWYQQALGQGPEFLTYFQNEAQLDKSGLPSDRFFAERPEGSVSTLKIQRTQQEDSAVYLCASSPAEVVSGANVLTFGAGSRLTVL.

The rearrangement links TRBV6-1 to TRBJ1-1; D is perhaps TRBD1 (6 bases). Germline lookup yields CDR1 MNHNS and CDR2 SASEGT. V gave up 6 bases and J gave up 1 base, with 12 bases separating them. This CDR3 spans 14 amino acids. CDR3 in amino acids: CASSQDRWNTEAFF. DNA of the CDR3: TGTGCCAGCAGCCAGGACAGATGGAACACTGAAGCTTTCTTT.

The V call is TRBV7-9, the J call TRBJ2-3; D is perhaps TRBD2 (5 bases). V shed 6 bases and J shed 0 bases, with 16 bases lying between them. The germline V gene encodes CDR1 SEHNR and CDR2 FQNEAQ (reference sequence). The CDR3 is made up of 16 amino acids. CDR3 coding DNA: TGTGCCAGCAGACAATCCGAGGGCCTTAGCACAGATACGCAGTATTTT. Translation gives CASRQSEGLSTDTQYF.

V is TRBV7-3 and J is TRBJ1-2; perhaps TRBD1 as D (5 bases). Trimming pared 3 bases from V and 5 bases from J, leaving 16 bases between. This CDR3 contains 15 residues. Germline loops: CDR1 SGHTA, CDR2 FQGTGA. The CDR3 sequence: CASSFGGASAYGYTF. CDR3 coding DNA: TGTGCCAGCAGCTTTGGAGGGGCGTCGGCTTATGGCTACACCTTC.

This clone was counted only a few times. The chain is built from TRBV5-1 and TRBJ1-1; the D gene is possibly TRBD1 (6 bases). Trimming took 4 bases from V and 10 from J, leaving 17 bases between them. This CDR3 is 13 amino acids long. Germline-derived CDR1 and CDR2 are SGHRS and YFSETQ. The CDR3 is CASSPEYRAGAFF. CDR3 bases: TGCGCCAGCAGCCCTGAATACAGGGCGGGAGCTTTCTTT.

The rearrangement uses TRBV4-2 and TRBJ2-1; maybe TRBD2 (5 bases). The germline V gene has CDR1 LGHNA and CDR2 YNFKEQ. V was shortened by 0 bases and J by 3 bases, with 15 bases between the two germline ends. This CDR3 is built from 17 residues. CDR3 amino acids: CASSQERESGIYNEQFF. CDR3 nucleotide sequence: TGTGCCAGCAGCCAAGAACGGGAAAGCGGCATCTACAATGAGCAGTTCTTC.

V and J are TRBV7-6 and TRBJ2-1; 9 nucleotides line up with TRBD2. Trimming took 1 base from V and 4 from J; bases not matched to a gene: 5. Per germline, CDR1 SGHVS and CDR2 FNYEAQ. The CDR3 has 16 residues. CDR3 sequence: CASSLGEAGGYNEQFF. The CDR3 nucleotides are TGTGCCAGCAGCTTAGGGGAGGCGGGGGGGTACAATGAGCAGTTCTTC.

This clone came up a few times. The V and J genes are TRBV7-9 and TRBJ2-7; 11 bases match TRBD1. The CDR3 is 17 residues long. J gave up 9 bases and V 5 bases, and 18 bases lay outside the gene matches. Germline V gene data show CDR1 as SEHNR and CDR2 as FQNEAQ (reference sequence). This CDR3 is CASSPPGQGVGFAGQYF. The CDR3 nucleotides read TGTGCCAGCAGCCCGCCGGGACAGGGGGTCGGTTTCGCAGGGCAGTACTTC.

V usage is TRBV6-6 and J usage is TRBJ1-5; no firm D call. Germline V gene data show CDR1 as MNHNY and CDR2 as SVGAGI (reference sequence). The CDR3 covers 15 residues. Trimming removed 6 bases from V and 6 bases from J, with 18 bases in between. CDR3 region: CASSPPGQTSQPQHF. The CDR3 DNA sequence: TGTGCCAGCAGCCCTCCTGGGCAGACAAGTCAGCCCCAGCATTTT.

This chain links TRBV5-4 with TRBJ1-3, with D possibly matching TRBD1 (5 bases). From germline, CDR1 is SGHNT and CDR2 YYREEE (reference sequence). The CDR3 has 15 amino acids. Deletions cut 4 bases from V and 0 bases from J, with 11 bases between. CDR3 amino acids: CASSEGLNSGNTIYF. DNA of the CDR3: TGTGCCAGCAGCGAGGGACTGAACTCTGGAAACACCATATATTTT. Filled out from reference TRBV5-4 and TRBJ1-3, the complete variable domain reads ETGVTQSPTHLIKTRGQQVTLRCSSQSGHNTVSWYQQALGQGPQFIFQYYREEENGRGNFPPRFSGLQFPNYSSELNVNALELDDSALYLCASSEGLNSGNTIYFGEGSWLTVV.